The clone carrying this TCR beta chain was picked up a small number of times. In the authors' methods: How many nucleated cells were present was estimated from reference gene primer amplification. Using immunoSEQ multiplex PCR, the repertoire was profiled, and TCRdb retains in-frame clones only, with some absent. The V and J calls and clone size were taken over from that table, and D and trimming were inferred from the DNA. The table shows 130,000 to 150,000 clones, with about 84% occurring only once. This CDR3 spans 12 amino acids. Looked up from germline, CDR1 is SEHNR and CDR2 is FQNEAQ (reference sequence). V lost 0 bases and J lost 7, with 6 bases in between. This specimen belongs to a study of blood T cell repertoires in COVID-19. Study details: The study drew acute and convalescent COVID-19 samples from the United States, Italy and Spain.

Sequencing was done on a sample of peripheral blood. This chain uses TRBV7-9 with TRBJ1-1; D not certain. The receptor's source is a woman between 50 and 59 years old with acute or convalescent COVID-19. Here the CDR3 DNA reads TGTGCCAGCAGCTTAGCTACCGGTGAAGCTTTCTTT. Its translation: CASSLATGEAFF. Full variable domain (outside the CDR3, taken from reference TRBV7-9 and TRBJ1-1): DTGVSQNPRHKITKRGQNVTFRCDPISEHNRLYWYRQTLGQGPEFLTYFQNEAQLEKSRLLSDRFSAERPKGSFSTLEIQRTEQGDSAMYLCASSLATGEAFFGQGTRLTVV.